This T cell receptor beta chain was captured in a study of HIV-infected patients and healthy controls. Study context: All patients had undetectable virus after a further year of therapy, about 65% of the 16 by the second bleed. Findings and limits, study-wide: Comparisons were complicated because patients and controls had unequal numbers of distinct sequences.

Reverse transcription used about 500 ng RNA and constant-region primers for alpha and beta. Separate chain-specific third strand synthesis with multiplexing indices produced the alpha and beta libraries. A short first PCR added P5 and P7 adapter elements and a second index. TCRdb reprocessed the 5' RACE reads via MiXCR and lists one record per CDR3 protein. In the table there are around 5,800 distinct CDR3 sequences, 10% of which are singletons. This CDR3 contains 16 residues. CDR1 is LGHNA and CDR2 is YNFKEQ in the germline V gene. V gave up 3 bases and J gave up 4 bases; unmatched junction bases: 8. With regard to this clonotype: What it binds is unknown.

All unsorted peripheral T cells were captured because whole blood was used without fractionation. V is TRBV4-2 and J is TRBJ2-1, with TRBD2 matching over 8 bases. This material consisted of blood, taken before antiretroviral therapy. The clonotype was recovered from an adult with HIV infection. The chain's CDR3 is CASSQLAGRSYNEQFF. CDR3 in DNA: TGTGCCAGCAGCCAGCTAGCGGGCAGGTCTTACAATGAGCAGTTCTTC.